This is a list of T cell receptor beta chains from one sample in a study of patients and donors after allogeneic stem cell transplantation. MiXCR, applied by TCRdb to the RT-PCR reads, yields one record per CDR3 protein. Of a few hundred thousand distinct CDR3 sequences listed, 13% to 15% are singletons. The sequencing input was blood, either unsorted or a sorted T cell fraction (not recorded which). Receptors were obtained from a human donor who was either an allogeneic HSCT recipient or a stem cell or donor lymphocyte infusion donor (not recorded which). It is not recorded whose cells these are; they may come from a transplant donor. Both conserved end residues are part of each CDR3. A D gene is named only where the DNA matches it firmly. Clone sizes are given selectively: once, few, many, or a class where the clone is expanded.

cdr3_length	clone_size	v_call	d_call	j_call	cdr3_aa	cdr3_nt
16	many	TRBV5-4	.	TRBJ2-3	CASSLGQTVSTDTQYF	TGTGCCAGCAGCTTGGGACAGACCGTTAGCACAGATACGCAGTATTTT
13	.	TRBV20-1	TRBD2	TRBJ2-3	CSGGGSGTDTQYF	TGCAGTGGAGGCGGGAGTGGCACAGATACGCAGTATTTT
14	many	TRBV18	TRBD2	TRBJ2-1	CASSPPASGGSSVF	TGTGCCAGCTCACCACCGGCTAGCGGGGGGTCCTCGGTCTTC
16	few	TRBV7-9	TRBD2	TRBJ2-3	CASSFGLAGSTDTQYF	TGTGCCAGCAGCTTCGGACTAGCGGGGAGCACAGATACGCAGTATTTT
10	.	TRBV19	.	TRBJ1-5	CASNLQPQHF	TGTGCCAGTAACCTTCAGCCCCAGCATTTT
16	.	TRBV15	TRBD2	TRBJ2-3	CATSRGTSGSTDTQYF	TGTGCCACCAGCAGGGGGACTAGCGGGAGCACAGATACGCAGTATTTT
15	.	TRBV30	.	TRBJ2-1	CAWSKLGSDYNEQFF	TGTGCCTGGAGTAAATTGGGGTCAGACTACAATGAGCAGTTCTTC
14	medium-sized	TRBV5-6	TRBD1	TRBJ2-1	CASSWTGGGNEQFF	TGTGCCAGCAGCTGGACAGGGGGAGGGAATGAGCAGTTCTTC
14	few	TRBV20-1	.	TRBJ2-5	CSATRTGTQETQYF	TGCAGTGCTACCCGCACAGGGACCCAAGAGACCCAGTACTTC
11	many	TRBV29-1	.	TRBJ1-2	CSADGGAGYTF	TGCAGCGCCGACGGGGGGGCTGGCTACACCTTC
15	.	TRBV29-1	.	TRBJ2-1	CSVEVGWGAYNEQFF	TGCAGCGTTGAGGTAGGGTGGGGGGCATACAATGAGCAGTTCTTC
14	few	TRBV4-1	.	TRBJ2-3	CASSQDLAMDTQYF	TGCGCCAGCAGCCAAGATCTGGCGATGGATACGCAGTATTTT
15	few	TRBV12-3/TRBV12-4	.	TRBJ2-3	CASSLLRERTDTQYF	TGTGCCAGCAGTTTACTTCGGGAACGCACAGATACGCAGTATTTT
13	.	TRBV10-3	TRBD1	TRBJ1-1	CATGTGDSTEAFF	TGTGCCACGGGGACAGGGGATAGCACTGAAGCTTTCTTT
14	.	TRBV20-1	TRBD1	TRBJ2-7	CSAHPGQGGYEKYF	TGCAGTGCGCACCCGGGACAGGGGGGCTACGAGAAGTACTTC
15	.	TRBV5-5	.	TRBJ1-3	CASSDRQNKRNTIYF	TGTGCCAGCAGCGACAGACAGAATAAGAGAAACACCATATATTTT
15	many	TRBV15	TRBD2	TRBJ2-5	CATSRDMTSEETQYF	TGTGCCACCAGCAGAGATATGACTAGCGAAGAGACCCAGTACTTC
14	.	TRBV11-1	TRBD1	TRBJ2-5	CASSPWGQGETQYF	TGTGCCAGCAGCCCGTGGGGACAGGGAGAGACCCAGTACTTC
16	many	TRBV15	.	TRBJ1-1	CATSRGDTGGNTEAFF	TGTGCCACCAGCAGAGGGGACACGGGCGGGAACACTGAAGCTTTCTTT
12	many	TRBV7-9	.	TRBJ2-1	CASSLVPYEQFF	TGTGCCAGCAGCTTAGTCCCTTATGAGCAGTTCTTC
17	.	TRBV4-2	TRBD1	TRBJ2-2	CASSQINRGANTGELFF	TGTGCCAGCAGCCAAATTAACAGGGGGGCGAACACCGGGGAGCTGTTTTTT
15	few	TRBV20-1	TRBD1	TRBJ1-6	CSAFPGTGLNSPLHF	TGCAGTGCTTTCCCGGGGACAGGACTTAATTCACCCCTCCACTTT
18	.	TRBV11-2	TRBD2	TRBJ2-7	CASSSRTGPGLVPYEQYF	TGTGCCAGCAGTTCCAGGACTGGACCGGGACTAGTCCCCTACGAGCAGTACTTC
12	.	TRBV3-1	.	TRBJ2-7	CASSQRGREQYF	TGTGCCAGCAGCCAGAGGGGACGCGAGCAGTACTTC
16	few	TRBV29-1	TRBD2	TRBJ2-5	CSVLGLAGALQETQYF	TGCAGCGTCCTAGGACTAGCGGGGGCCCTCCAAGAGACCCAGTACTTC
17	many	TRBV4-3	TRBD2	TRBJ2-4	CASSHQGQGGTKNIQYF	TGCGCCAGCAGCCATCAAGGCCAGGGAGGGACCAAAAACATTCAGTACTTC
20	many	TRBV3-1	.	TRBJ2-2	CASSSNMWGKQLANTGELFF	TGTGCCAGCAGCTCCAATATGTGGGGAAAACAACTTGCGAACACCGGGGAGCTGTTTTTT
15	few	TRBV2	TRBD2	TRBJ2-7	CASRNGLAGGYEQYF	TGTGCCAGCAGGAATGGACTAGCGGGGGGCTACGAGCAGTACTTC
12	few	TRBV19	.	TRBJ1-2	CASRVGGYGYTF	TGTGCCAGTAGGGTAGGAGGGTATGGCTACACCTTC
17	few	TRBV2	.	TRBJ2-6	CASSEAFRGTGANVLTF	TGTGCCAGCAGTGAAGCTTTTAGGGGAACTGGGGCCAACGTCCTGACTTTC
15	.	TRBV9	TRBD1	TRBJ2-1	CASSPRDRGSAEQFF	TGTGCCAGCAGCCCGAGGGACAGGGGTTCGGCTGAGCAGTTCTTC
15	many	TRBV24-1	.	TRBJ2-7	CATSDGQKGGYEQYF	TGTGCCACCAGTGATGGACAGAAAGGAGGGTACGAGCAGTACTTC
15	.	TRBV9	TRBD1	TRBJ1-1	CASSVFDRVNTEAFF	TGTGCCAGCAGCGTATTTGACAGGGTGAACACTGAAGCTTTCTTT
15	.	TRBV7-9	.	TRBJ2-1	CASSSLWGASVEQSF	TGTGCCAGCAGCTCCCTCTGGGGGGCTTCGGTTGAGCAGTCCTTC
10	few	TRBV5-1	.	TRBJ1-1	CASNLFEAFF	TGCGCCAGCAACCTATTTGAAGCTTTCTTT
15	many	TRBV14	TRBD1	TRBJ1-2	CASSEPGQGSYGYTF	TGTGCCAGCAGCGAGCCGGGACAGGGGAGCTATGGCTACACCTTC
15	few	TRBV5-1	.	TRBJ2-7	CASSGTGRELNEQYF	TGCGCCAGCAGCGGAACGGGGCGGGAACTCAACGAGCAGTACTTC
16	.	TRBV5-6	TRBD2	TRBJ2-1	CASSLRRLAAYNEQFF	TGTGCCAGCAGCTTGCGTCGGCTAGCGGCCTACAATGAGCAGTTCTTC
13	many	TRBV5-5	.	TRBJ1-4	CASRPGSNEKLFF	TGTGCCAGCAGGCCCGGGAGTAATGAAAAACTGTTTTTT
13	.	TRBV7-2	.	TRBJ1-2	CASSTDRNYGYTF	TGTGCCAGCAGCACGGATCGAAACTATGGCTACACCTTC
12	many	TRBV13	.	TRBJ2-7	CASSATLGSQYF	TGTGCCAGCAGCGCGACGTTGGGGTCTCAGTACTTC
12	few	TRBV12-3/TRBV12-4	.	TRBJ2-7	CASSYGNYEQYF	TGTGCCAGCAGTTATGGGAACTACGAGCAGTACTTC